The T cell receptor beta chain under discussion was sequenced for a study of OX40 agonist ivuxolimab in advanced cancers. Background on the study: At 0.01 to 10 mg/kg, ivuxolimab was administered intravenously to patients every 2 weeks. Hepatocellular carcinoma, melanoma, renal cell or head and neck cancer was diagnosed in the dose-escalation patients.

TCRdb's copy holds only in-frame clones and misses some; the assay was immunoSEQ multiplex PCR. This table has around 31,000 clones, more than 85% appearing once. This CDR3 contains 17 residues. V lost 3 bases, J lost 6 bases, and 13 bases stayed unmatched. The germline CDR1 and CDR2 sequences are SGHAT and FQNNGV. Overall study findings and caveats: Both blood CD4+ and CD8+ T cells showed clonal growth by week 6 at 0.1 to 3.0 mg/kg.

This clone is medium-sized (0.01 to 0.1%) in the sample. Its antigen is unidentified. The chain employs TRBV11-2 and TRBJ2-3, with 9 bases fitting TRBD1. The sequencing used CD4+ or CD8+ T cells sorted from blood, collected in a trial of the OX40 agonist ivuxolimab. The sequence came from an adult with an advanced solid tumor such as melanoma, head and neck, liver or kidney cancer. The CDR3 reads CASSLGSRDRVGDTQYF. The CDR3 DNA sequence: TGTGCCAGCAGCTTGGGGTCCCGGGACAGGGTTGGGGATACGCAGTATTTT.